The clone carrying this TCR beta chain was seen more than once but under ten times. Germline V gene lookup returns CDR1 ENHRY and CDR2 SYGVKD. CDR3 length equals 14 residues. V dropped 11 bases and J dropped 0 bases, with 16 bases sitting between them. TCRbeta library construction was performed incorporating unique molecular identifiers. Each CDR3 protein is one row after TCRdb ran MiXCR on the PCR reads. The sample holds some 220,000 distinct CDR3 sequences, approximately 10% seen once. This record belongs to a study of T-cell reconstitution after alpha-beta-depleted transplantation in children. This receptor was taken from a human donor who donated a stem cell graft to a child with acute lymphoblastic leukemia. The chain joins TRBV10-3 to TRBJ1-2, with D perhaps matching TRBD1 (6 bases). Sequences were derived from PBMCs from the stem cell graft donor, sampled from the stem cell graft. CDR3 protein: CASMETGSNYGYTF. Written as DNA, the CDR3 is TGTGCCTCGATGGAGACAGGATCTAACTATGGCTACACCTTC.